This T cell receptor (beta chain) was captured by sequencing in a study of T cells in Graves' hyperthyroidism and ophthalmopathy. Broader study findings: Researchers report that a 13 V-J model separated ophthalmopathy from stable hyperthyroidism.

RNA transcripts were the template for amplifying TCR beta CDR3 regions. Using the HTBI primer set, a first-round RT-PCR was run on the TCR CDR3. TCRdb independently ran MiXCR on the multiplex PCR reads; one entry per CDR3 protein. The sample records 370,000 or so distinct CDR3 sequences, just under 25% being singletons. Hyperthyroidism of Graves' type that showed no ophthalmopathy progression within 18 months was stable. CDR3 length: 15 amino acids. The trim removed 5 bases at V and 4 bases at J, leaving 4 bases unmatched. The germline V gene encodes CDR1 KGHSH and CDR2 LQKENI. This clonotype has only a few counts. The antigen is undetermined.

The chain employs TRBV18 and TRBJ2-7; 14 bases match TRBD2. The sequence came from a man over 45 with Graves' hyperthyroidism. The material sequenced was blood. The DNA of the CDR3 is TGTGCCAGCTCAACGGGACTAGCGGGAGCTTACGAGCAGTACTTC. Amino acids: CASSTGLAGAYEQYF. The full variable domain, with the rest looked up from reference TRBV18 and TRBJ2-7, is NAGVMQNPRHLVRRRGQEARLRCSPMKGHSHVYWYRQLPEEGLKFMVYLQKENIIDESGMPKERFSAEFPKEGPSILRIQQVVRGDSAAYFCASSTGLAGAYEQYFGPGTRLTVT.